The 26 T cell receptor beta chains below were found in one sample sequenced in a study of human T cells and chemical hapten exposure. TCRdb analysed the RACE reads with MiXCR anew, one entry per CDR3 protein. This table has 50,000 to 70,000 distinct CDR3 sequences, around 12% appearing once. Indicated time point: patch test 3, about 24 weeks after DPC sensitization. The treatment: therapeutic diphenylcyclopropenone sensitization with weekly scalp DPC. The material was whole blood, obtained in connection with sensitization to the hapten diphenylcyclopropenone (DPC). The receptors originated from a man aged 30 to 39 with alopecia areata. Some clones in this sample may be carry-over from other donors' samples.

DNA for the CDR3: TGTGCCAGCAGTCGTGGACGGAGTCCCATGAACACTGAAGCTTTCTTT. Translated, it gives CASSRGRSPMNTEAFF. The rearrangement uses TRBV28 and TRBJ1-1; D unclear. Deletions cut 5 bases from V and 0 bases from J, with 16 bases between. The length of the CDR3 is 16 residues. The germline V gene encodes CDR1 MDHEN and CDR2 SYDVKM.

In its sample, this clonotype was seen once. A much larger clone lies one base from this, so it may be a read error. The conserved closing phenylalanine or tryptophan is absent in this CDR3, likely reflecting a read error. V usage is TRBV4-1 and J usage is TRBJ2-1; TRBD1 is a possible D gene (6 bases). The CDR3 is 14 residues long. V lost 4 bases to trimming and J lost 7 bases, with 14 bases between them. In germline, CDR1 is MGHRA, CDR2 YSYEKL. The DNA for the CDR3 is TGCGCCAGCAGCCTAACACAGGGAACAAATGAGCAGTTCCTC. Translating gives CASSLTQGTNEQFL.

The sample holds a few counts of this clonotype. V usage is TRBV19 and J usage is TRBJ1-1, with D maybe TRBD1 (6 bases). Germline assignment: CDR1 LNHDA and CDR2 SQIVND (reference sequence). The CDR3 has 14 amino acids. V lost 1 base, J lost 7 bases, and 13 bases lay in between. The chain's CDR3 is CASSIVRAGDEAFF. The CDR3 DNA reads as TGTGCCAGTAGTATAGTGCGGGCAGGGGATGAAGCTTTCTTT.

About this clonotype itself: A read error may produce the germline difference seen at one junction end. The V call is TRBV11-1, the J call TRBJ1-1; D is possibly TRBD1 (5 bases). Germline-derived CDR1 and CDR2 are SGHAT and FQDESV (reference sequence). This CDR3 spans 13 amino acids. CDR3 residues: CASSPGLNTEVFF. The CDR3 DNA sequence: TGTGCCAGCAGCCCAGGGTTGAACACTGAAGTTTTCTTT. The whole variable domain, remainder taken from reference TRBV11-1 and TRBJ1-1, is EAEVAQSPRYKITEKSQAVAFWCDPISGHATLYWYRQILGQGPELLVQFQDESVVDDSQLPKDRFSAERLKGVDSTLKIQPAELGDSAMYLCASSPGLNTEVFFGQGTRLTVV.

This clonotype was detected ten times or more. The rearrangement links TRBV7-2 to TRBJ1-1, with no clear D. Germline CDR1 SGHTA, CDR2 FQGNSA. The length of the CDR3 is 15 residues. Trimming pared 4 bases from V and 3 bases from J, leaving 15 bases between. The chain's CDR3 is CASSSQWSSYTEAFF. The CDR3 DNA sequence: TGTGCCAGCAGCTCACAATGGAGTTCGTACACTGAAGCTTTCTTT.

In its sample, this clonotype was seen a few times. The rearrangement joins TRBV15 to TRBJ1-1; tentatively, D is TRBD1 (6 bases). This CDR3 is 15 amino acids long. Germline CDR1 and CDR2: LNHNV and YYDKDF (reference sequence). Between the trimmed V and J ends, which lost 3 bases and 5 bases, there was a span of 16 bases. CDR3 in DNA: TGTGCCACCAGCAGTGATACAGGGAGTTGGACTGAAGCTTTCTTT. It yields the protein CATSSDTGSWTEAFF.

The V and J genes are TRBV4-3 and TRBJ2-7, with D hard to call. Germline CDR1 reads LGHNA; CDR2 reads YSLEER. With 3 bases removed from V and 3 bases from J, the gap between germline ends came to 12 bases. The CDR3 is 14 amino acids. The CDR3 nucleotides are TGCGCCAGCAGCCACACCTCTGCGAACTACGAGCAGTACTTC. This codes for CASSHTSANYEQYF.

V is TRBV7-2 and J is TRBJ1-4; TRBD1 is a possible D gene (6 bases). The V end lost 3 bases, the J end lost 8 bases, and 10 bases lay between the germline ends. CDR1 is SGHTA, CDR2 FQGNSA, per germline. CDR3 length: 13 residues. The CDR3 DNA is TGTGCCAGCAGCTTTAGGGGGGGAGAAAAACTGTTTTTT. This gives the protein CASSFRGGEKLFF. The complete variable domain, with remaining parts taken from reference TRBV7-2 and TRBJ1-4, reads GAGVSQSPSNKVTEKGKDVELRCDPISGHTALYWYRQSLGQGLEFLIYFQGNSAPDKSGLPSDRFSAERTGGSVSTLTIQRTQQEDSAVYLCASSFRGGEKLFFGSGTQLSVL.

Ten or more counts support this clonotype. This chain links TRBV20-1 with TRBJ1-2, with 7 bases lining up with TRBD1. CDR1 and CDR2 from the germline V gene are DFQATT and SNEGSKA (reference sequence). This CDR3 has 13 amino acids. The V gene end was trimmed by 7 bases and the J gene end by 2 bases; junction bases not matched to a gene: 7. The CDR3 nucleotides read TGCAGTGTACCGGGACAGAGAAACTATGGCTACACCTTC. It encodes CSVPGQRNYGYTF.

There are a few counts of this clonotype. The J gene is TRBJ2-5, the V gene TRBV20-1; D is possibly TRBD2 (5 bases). Trimming left V 7 bases short and J 3 bases short, with 18 bases between. CDR1 is DFQATT and CDR2 is SNEGSKA in the germline V gene (reference sequence). The CDR3 runs to 14 residues. The CDR3 reads CSVAGHRAEETQYF. The CDR3 DNA sequence: TGCAGTGTCGCGGGCCATAGGGCCGAAGAGACCCAGTACTTC.

A few counts support this clonotype. The chain recombines TRBV27 with TRBJ2-7; TRBD1 matches 9 bases. Trimming took 1 base from V and 5 from J; bases not matched to a gene: 0. Germline V gives CDR1 MNHEY, CDR2 SMNVEV (reference sequence). This CDR3 spans 13 amino acids. The CDR3 DNA reads as TGTGCCAGCAGTTTATGGACAGGGGACGAGCAGTACTTC. This codes for CASSLWTGDEQYF.

Of note for this clonotype: One end of the junction is discordant with germline, which a read error may explain. The chain employs TRBV5-1 and TRBJ2-5; TRBD2 aligns across 8 bases. The CDR3 runs to 16 residues. CDR1 is SGHRS and CDR2 is YFSETQ in the germline V gene. In DNA form, the CDR3 reads TGCACCAGCAGCTTGGTTCCCCAGGCGGGGGGAGAGACCCAGTACTTC. This translates into CTSSLVPQAGGETQYF.

This clonotype was seen at least ten times. Here the CDR3 reads CASSPGPSSYEQYF. The DNA for the CDR3 is TGTGCCAGCAGCCCGGGGCCAAGTTCCTACGAGCAGTACTTC. The chain links TRBV7-6 to TRBJ2-7; D is tentatively TRBD1 or TRBD2 (5 bases each). V was trimmed by 5 bases and J by 1 base, leaving 12 bases between them. Germline values: CDR1 SGHVS, CDR2 FNYEAQ. CDR3 length: 14 residues.

The V gene is TRBV4-3, the J gene TRBJ2-3; perhaps TRBD2 as D (5 bases). V lost 0 bases, J lost 1 base, and 17 bases lay in between. CDR1 and CDR2 (germline): LGHNA, YSLEER. The CDR3 loop spans 18 amino acids. Written as DNA, the CDR3 is TGCGCCAGCAGCCAAGATATTAGGACTCAGGACCGCACAGATACGCAGTATTTT. This translates into CASSQDIRTQDRTDTQYF.

V usage is TRBV7-9 and J usage is TRBJ1-5, with TRBD1 identical over 7 bases. Unmatched junction bases numbered 5, after V lost 4 bases and J lost 5 bases. This CDR3 spans 14 amino acids. In germline, CDR1 is SEHNR, CDR2 FQNEAQ (reference sequence). CDR3 loop: CASSSTGEDQPQHF. The CDR3 bases are TGTGCCAGCAGCTCAACAGGGGAGGATCAGCCCCAGCATTTT.

This clonotype has more than one count but fewer than ten. CDR3 protein: CASSLRARGLETQYF. CDR3 DNA: TGTGCCAGCAGCTTAAGGGCCAGGGGATTAGAGACCCAGTACTTC. The chain has TRBV6-5 and TRBJ2-5; weak D call: TRBD1 (6 bases). Germline loops: CDR1 MNHEY, CDR2 SVGAGI. The CDR3 sequence is 15 residues long. Trimming stripped 6 bases from V and 4 bases from J, with 18 bases between.

This clonotype was observed at least ten times. This chain uses TRBV7-2 with TRBJ1-4; TRBD1 is a possible D gene (6 bases). Looked up from germline, CDR1 is SGHTA and CDR2 is FQGNSA. The V end lost 0 bases, the J end lost 10 bases, and 18 bases lay between the germline ends. This CDR3 contains 16 residues. The CDR3 sequence: CASSLAELAGVGKLFF. CDR3 coding DNA: TGTGCCAGCAGCTTAGCGGAATTAGCAGGGGTGGGAAAACTGTTTTTT.

This clonotype was observed at least ten times. The chain recombines TRBV6-2 or TRBV6-3 with TRBJ1-5; 7 bases map to TRBD1. The germline V gene encodes CDR1 MNHEY and CDR2 SVGEGT. With 6 bases clipped from V and 4 bases from J, the junction kept 12 bases outside the gene matches. The CDR3 spans 16 residues. The CDR3 sequence is CASRKTGSAGNQPQHF. Written as DNA, the CDR3 is TGTGCCAGCAGAAAGACAGGGAGCGCGGGGAATCAGCCCCAGCATTTT.

This clonotype is labeled as medium-sized (0.01 to 0.1%). CDR3 nucleotide sequence: TGTGCCAGCAGTCGGGCCCCACAGGGGAGGAATGAGCAGTTCTTC. Translated: CASSRAPQGRNEQFF. The V gene is TRBV28, the J gene TRBJ2-1; D possibly corresponds to TRBD1 (7 bases). Per the germline V gene, CDR1 is MDHEN and CDR2 is SYDVKM. V was trimmed by 5 bases and J by 7 bases, leaving 18 bases between them. This CDR3 contains 15 residues.

The V and J genes are TRBV5-4 and TRBJ1-1, with D uncertain. The CDR3 runs 14 residues. From germline, CDR1 is SGHNT and CDR2 YYREEE (reference sequence). This CDR3 is CVGTDVAMNTEAFF. The CDR3 nucleotides read TGTGTCGGCACCGATGTCGCCATGAACACTGAAGCTTTCTTT.

The rearrangement links TRBV7-2 to TRBJ2-1; 9 bases match TRBD1. CDR3 length equals 16 residues. With V trimmed by 5 bases and J by 3 bases, 8 bases remained unmatched. Germline CDR1 and CDR2: SGHTA and FQGNSA. The CDR3 region is CASSLTPGQGYNEQFF. In DNA form, the CDR3 reads TGTGCCAGCAGCCTTACGCCGGGACAGGGCTACAATGAGCAGTTCTTC. Variable domain in full (rest from reference TRBV7-2 and TRBJ2-1): GAGVSQSPSNKVTEKGKDVELRCDPISGHTALYWYRQSLGQGLEFLIYFQGNSAPDKSGLPSDRFSAERTGGSVSTLTIQRTQQEDSAVYLCASSLTPGQGYNEQFFGPGTRLTVL.

This sequence joins TRBV7-6 and TRBJ2-3; 7 positions match TRBD2. Germline V gene lookup returns CDR1 SGHVS and CDR2 FNYEAQ. The CDR3 is made up of 14 amino acids. With 4 bases clipped from V and 2 bases from J, the junction kept 3 bases outside the gene matches. The CDR3 spells CASSSRDYTDTQYF. The CDR3 region has the DNA TGTGCCAGCAGCTCCCGGGACTACACAGATACGCAGTATTTT.

This clonotype was counted many times. The CDR3: CSAREAGTDNSPLHF. The CDR3 DNA follows: TGCAGTGCTAGAGAGGCCGGGACAGATAATTCACCCCTCCACTTT. This chain links TRBV20-1 with TRBJ1-6; 7 bases map to TRBD1. CDR3 length: 15 amino acids. V lost 0 bases and J lost 5; bases outside the gene matches: 4. Germline V CDR1 and CDR2: DFQATT, SNEGSKA (reference sequence).

In its sample, this clonotype was seen many times. This sequence joins TRBV28 and TRBJ2-7; D not resolved. V shed 5 bases and J shed 3 bases, with 8 bases lying between them. Per the germline V gene, CDR1 is MDHEN and CDR2 is SYDVKM. The CDR3 is 12 residues long. CDR3 sequence reads: CASSLLSYEQYF. The DNA of the CDR3 is TGTGCCAGCAGTCTCCTTAGCTACGAGCAGTACTTC.

Only a few counts were recorded for this clonotype. The CDR3 spells CASSLTGVRQETQYF. The CDR3 nucleotides read TGCGCCAGCAGCCTTACAGGGGTGCGGCAAGAGACCCAGTACTTC. The chain has TRBV4-1 and TRBJ2-5; 7 bases fit TRBD1. The CDR3 is 15 residues long. CDR1 and CDR2 from the germline V gene are MGHRA and YSYEKL. V dropped 4 bases and J dropped 2; count of bases not matched to a gene: 7.

This clonotype was recorded at least ten times. The J gene is TRBJ1-3, the V gene TRBV20-1; D call uncertain. CDR3 length: 15 residues. CDR1 and CDR2 (germline): DFQATT, SNEGSKA (reference sequence). Trimming took 2 bases from V and 0 from J, leaving 11 bases between them. DNA for the CDR3: TGCAGTGCTAGACTGGCCCTAAGCTCTGGAAACACCATATATTTT. The encoded protein is CSARLALSSGNTIYF.